This T cell receptor (beta chain) was retrieved from a study of T cell responses to AZD1222 COVID-19 vaccine. The protocol was immunoSEQ multiplex PCR, while the TCRdb copy is restricted to in-frame clones and leaves out a portion. Of more than 85,000 clones listed, about 85% are singletons. Germline trimming cut 1 base from V and 6 bases from J; bases unmatched to any gene: 3. Germline values: CDR1 SEHNR, CDR2 FQNEAQ (reference sequence). CDR3 length: 15 residues. The receptor was isolated from an adult in good health. The source material was peripheral blood, sampled on day 0 of AZD1222 vaccination. The genes are TRBV7-9 and TRBJ1-6, with TRBD1 matching 7 bases. CDR3 loop: CASSLGQGVNSPLHF. The CDR3 coding sequence is TGTGCCAGCAGCTTAGGACAGGGAGTTAATTCACCCCTCCACTTT.